Listed here are 23 T cell receptor beta chains from one sample, sequenced in a study of identical twins. TCRdb fed the 5' RACE reads into MiXCR, producing one record per CDR3 protein. The profile shows 310,000 or so distinct CDR3 sequences, approximately 8% of them singletons. The same data also contributed to another study, on yellow fever vaccine responses in identical twins.

What was sequenced was memory (CD45RO+) T cells sorted from blood. These receptors were obtained from a woman between 18 and 29 years old in good health.

Many counts were recorded for this clonotype. The rearrangement uses TRBV12-3 or TRBV12-4 and TRBJ1-3; maybe TRBD1 (5 bases). The germline V and J ends were trimmed by 2 bases and 1 base, with 21 bases remaining between them. The length of the CDR3 is 19 residues. The CDR3 sequence is CASSLSGRAGTLSGNTIYF. DNA for the CDR3: TGTGCCAGCAGTTTATCGGGTCGTGCAGGGACCCTTTCTGGAAACACCATATATTTT.

This clonotype was counted ten times or more. The genes are TRBV29-1 and TRBJ2-3, with unresolved D. The CDR3 length is 14 residues. Germline lookup yields CDR1 SQVTM and CDR2 ANQGSEA. V dropped 5 bases and J dropped 2 bases, with 14 bases sitting between them. The CDR3, as DNA: TGCAGCGTTATCATTGTCAGGTCCACAGATACGCAGTATTTT. Translating gives CSVIIVRSTDTQYF.

This clonotype was counted only a few times. The J gene is TRBJ2-2, the V gene TRBV6-2 or TRBV6-3, with D uncertain. Germline-derived CDR1 and CDR2 are MNHEY and SVGEGT. The CDR3 sequence is 14 residues long. Trimming took 3 bases from V and 4 from J, leaving 9 bases between them. CDR3: CASSYLGFTGELFF. The CDR3 nucleotides are TGTGCCAGCAGTTATCTTGGGTTCACCGGGGAGCTGTTTTTT.

This clonotype has just a few counts. This chain links TRBV7-9 with TRBJ1-3; D unclear. Trimming shortened V by 5 bases and J by 0 bases, and 14 bases separated the two germline ends. The CDR3 runs to 16 residues. Germline V gene sequence: CDR1 SEHNR, CDR2 FQNEAQ (reference sequence). CDR3 sequence: CASSIRTADSGNTIYF. CDR3 bases: TGTGCCAGCAGCATTCGGACGGCCGACTCTGGAAACACCATATATTTT.

In its sample, this clonotype was seen a few times. This chain uses TRBV12-3 or TRBV12-4 with TRBJ1-1; no definite D call. V was shortened by 5 bases and J by 4 bases, with 8 bases between the two germline ends. This CDR3 spans 12 amino acids. The CDR3 spells CASSLTATEAFF. In DNA, the CDR3 is TGTGCCAGCAGTCTCACGGCCACTGAAGCTTTCTTT.

This clonotype was seen many times. This chain connects TRBV4-2 to TRBJ2-7, with D possibly TRBD2 on 6 matching bases. The CDR3 totals 16 residues. Looked up from germline, CDR1 is LGHNA and CDR2 is YNFKEQ. Trimming removed 4 bases from V and 3 bases from J, with 19 bases in between. This chain's CDR3 is CASSPQVSGGHYEQYF. The CDR3 nucleotides are TGTGCCAGCAGCCCCCAGGTTAGCGGAGGACACTACGAGCAGTACTTC.

Many counts were recorded for this clonotype. V usage is TRBV2 and J usage is TRBJ1-6; the match to TRBD1 covers 9 bases. Germline CDR1 reads SNHLY; CDR2 reads FYNNEI. CDR3 length equals 15 residues. J lost 9 bases, V lost 6 bases, and 9 bases had no gene match. The CDR3 protein is CASRDYRGLGSPLHF. CDR3 DNA sequence: TGTGCCAGCAGGGATTACAGGGGGCTAGGTTCACCCCTCCACTTT.

The chain combines TRBV6-1 with TRBJ2-1, with 8 bases identical to TRBD1. CDR1 MNHNS and CDR2 SASEGT come from the germline V gene. The CDR3 is 15 residues long. The ends lost 6 bases at V and 8 bases at J; junction bases unmatched: 12. CDR3 coding DNA: TGTGCCAGCAGCCTCACCCGGACAGGGCGGGATGAGCAGTTCTTC. Protein: CASSLTRTGRDEQFF.

The V call is TRBV5-6, the J call TRBJ2-5, with 7 positions matching TRBD2. Trimming removed 3 bases from V and 4 bases from J; junction bases left unmatched: 12. Looked up from germline, CDR1 is SGHDT and CDR2 is YYEEEE. This CDR3 comprises 16 residues. The chain's CDR3 is CASSSGRTSFLETQYF. DNA for the CDR3: TGTGCCAGCAGCTCCGGTAGGACTAGTTTTTTAGAGACCCAGTACTTC.

This clonotype was counted ten times or more. CDR3 sequence (DNA): TGTGCCAGGATGACTAGCGGGGCCGAAGAGACCCAGTACTTC. Its translation is CARMTSGAEETQYF. J is TRBJ2-5 and V is TRBV25-1, with 11 bases identical to TRBD2. Germline trimming cut 9 bases from V and 3 bases from J; bases unmatched to any gene: 6. The V gene's germline CDR1 is MGHDK and CDR2 SYGVNS. The CDR3 runs 14 residues.

This clonotype has ten or more counts. The chain employs TRBV3-1 and TRBJ1-6; D not resolved. CDR3 length: 14 amino acids. Trimming shortened V by 2 bases and J by 10 bases, and 12 bases separated the two germline ends. The germline CDR1 and CDR2 sequences are LGHDT and YNNKEL (reference sequence). The CDR3 bases are TGTGCCAGCAGCCAAATCGAAGGCGTCTCACCCCTCCACTTT. Amino acids: CASSQIEGVSPLHF.

The chain combines TRBV5-1 with TRBJ2-3, with 7 bases lining up with TRBD1. V dropped 6 bases and J dropped 0; count of bases not matched to a gene: 7. Germline V gene data show CDR1 as SGHRS and CDR2 as YFSETQ. This CDR3 contains 15 residues. Here the CDR3 DNA reads TGCGCCAGCAAGGAGAGGGGGCCGAGCACAGATACGCAGTATTTT. Residues: CASKERGPSTDTQYF.

This clonotype was found a few times. The chain couples TRBV7-3 to TRBJ2-1; tentatively, D is TRBD2 (5 bases). V was shortened by 8 bases and J by 6 bases, with 14 bases between the two germline ends. There are 13 residues in the CDR3. Germline V gene sequence: CDR1 SGHTA, CDR2 FQGTGA. CDR3 nucleotide sequence: TGTGCCAGCGGGAAGTCGGCGGGCAATGAGCAGTTCTTC. Amino acid sequence: CASGKSAGNEQFF.

This clonotype was recorded at least ten times. The chain combines TRBV28 with TRBJ2-7, with TRBD1 identical over 7 bases. Germline loops: CDR1 MDHEN, CDR2 SYDVKM. This CDR3 has 15 residues. V shed 4 bases and J 6 bases; nucleotides not matched to a gene: 12. The DNA of the CDR3 is TGTGCCAGCAGTTCCATGGGACAGACCTCTGGCGAGCAGTACTTC. Protein product: CASSSMGQTSGEQYF.

This clonotype was recorded at least ten times. The chain carries TRBV29-1 and TRBJ1-5; D is ambiguous. The CDR3 runs 13 residues. The V end lost 6 bases, the J end lost 0 bases, and 9 bases lay between the germline ends. The V gene's germline CDR1 is SQVTM and CDR2 ANQGSEA. CDR3 residues: CSVQTSSNQPQHF. The CDR3 DNA follows: TGCAGCGTCCAAACAAGTAGCAATCAGCCCCAGCATTTT.

This clonotype was picked up many times. The chain is built from TRBV12-3 or TRBV12-4 and TRBJ1-1; D unresolved. The CDR3 loop spans 13 amino acids. Trimming removed 7 bases at V and 7 bases at J, with 16 bases between. CDR3 sequence: CASTLPPGIEAFF. In DNA, the CDR3 is TGTGCCAGCACCCTCCCGCCAGGAATTGAAGCTTTCTTT.

This clonotype has only a few counts. This rearrangement joins TRBV6-2 or TRBV6-3 to TRBJ2-1; 13 bases align to TRBD2. Germline assignment: CDR1 MNHEY and CDR2 SVGEGT. The ends lost 5 bases at V and 8 bases at J; junction bases unmatched: 18. The CDR3 contains 19 residues. Here the CDR3 reads CASSPHGLAGAAPLHEQFF. Here the CDR3 DNA reads TGTGCCAGCAGTCCCCACGGACTAGCGGGGGCCGCACCCCTCCATGAGCAGTTCTTC.

The rearrangement uses TRBV4-2 and TRBJ2-3; D not certain. CDR3 length: 15 residues. V was trimmed by 0 bases and J by 1 base, leaving 8 bases between them. CDR1 LGHNA and CDR2 YNFKEQ come from the germline V gene. The CDR3 region is CASSQDGGGTDTQYF. The CDR3 DNA is TGTGCCAGCAGCCAAGATGGTGGGGGCACAGATACGCAGTATTTT.

The chain carries TRBV15 and TRBJ2-1, with D unclear. This CDR3 comprises 15 residues. V lost 0 bases to trimming and J lost 5 bases, with 11 bases between them. Germline-derived CDR1 and CDR2 are LNHNV and YYDKDF (reference sequence). The DNA of the CDR3 is TGTGCCACCAGCAGAGATCATGTGAACAACAATGAGCAGTTCTTC. Amino acids: CATSRDHVNNNEQFF.

In its sample, this clonotype was seen many times. The chain combines TRBV3-1 with TRBJ1-6; D is uncertain. The CDR3 has 14 amino acids. V dropped 0 bases and J dropped 9 bases, with 9 bases sitting between them. In germline, CDR1 is LGHDT, CDR2 YNNKEL (reference sequence). This CDR3 reads CASSQDTNASPLHF. The CDR3 DNA is TGTGCCAGCAGCCAAGACACGAACGCTTCACCCCTCCACTTT.

The CDR3 region has the DNA TGCAGTGCTAGAGCGACTAGCGGGAGTACCTACGAGCAGTACTTC. Translation: CSARATSGSTYEQYF. V is TRBV20-1 and J is TRBJ2-7; 12 positions agree with TRBD2. This CDR3 spans 15 amino acids. The germline V gene encodes CDR1 DFQATT and CDR2 SNEGSKA (reference sequence). V gave up 1 base and J gave up 2 bases; unmatched junction bases: 3.

This clonotype was observed a few times. V usage is TRBV15 and J usage is TRBJ1-2; D is unresolved. Per germline, CDR1 LNHNV and CDR2 YYDKDF (reference sequence). This CDR3 contains 15 residues. V lost 1 base and J 0 bases, leaving 9 bases between the germline ends. The CDR3 DNA reads as TGTGCCACCAGCAGAGTCATACTTCCTAACTATGGCTACACCTTC. It yields the protein CATSRVILPNYGYTF.

This clonotype has a count of ten or more. The chain is built from TRBV28 and TRBJ1-1, with 8 nucleotides matching TRBD1. Germline-derived CDR1 and CDR2 are MDHEN and SYDVKM. V lost 3 bases, J lost 11 bases, and 5 bases stayed unmatched. This CDR3 region has 12 residues. The CDR3 loop reads CASSFADRVAFF. CDR3 sequence (DNA): TGTGCCAGCAGTTTTGCGGACAGGGTGGCTTTCTTT.